The clone carrying this T cell receptor beta chain has at least ten counts. Its specificity is unknown. Trimming removed 1 base at V and 4 bases at J, with 8 bases between. The CDR3 covers 13 residues. Germline lookup yields CDR1 LGHDT and CDR2 YNNKEL (reference sequence). This specimen belongs to a study of regulatory T cells in long-lasting Graves disease. Study details: Those with persistent Graves' disease had received antithyroid drugs for over 5 years with positive TSH receptor antibodies. General observations from the study: Persistent disease samples used TRBV28, TRBJ1-2 and TRBJ2-5 preferentially.

Relying on iRepertoire HTBI primers and Arm-PCR of CDR3 regions, the team built TCR beta libraries. TCRdb analysed the multiplex PCR reads with MiXCR anew, one entry per CDR3 protein. The sample includes roughly 400,000 distinct CDR3 sequences, 20% of them seen just once. As to time point: persistent/refractory GD, antithyroid drugs over 5 years with positive TRAb. Isolated PBMC RNA provided the starting material for the TCR library. The patient group derived from an endocrinology department in Xi'an, China. This receptor was taken from a female donor with Graves disease. J is TRBJ2-7 and V is TRBV3-1; D is ambiguous. This specimen was peripheral blood mononuclear cells (PBMCs), taken when the disease was refractory, from a patient treated with antithyroid drugs. CDR3 sequence reads: CASSQAQNYEQYF. The CDR3 DNA reads as TGTGCCAGCAGCCAAGCTCAAAATTACGAGCAGTACTTC.